This T cell receptor (beta chain) was documented in a study of post-analysis software for immune sequencing data. Findings and limits, study-wide: Patients had higher frequencies than controls of about five TRBV segments, including TRBV5-6, TRBV5-1 and TRBV20-1. Controls had significantly higher normalized Chao1 diversity than multiple sclerosis patients.

Deletions cut 4 bases from V and 7 bases from J, with 14 bases between. Germline loops: CDR1 SGHTS, CDR2 YDEGEE. This CDR3 is 14 amino acids long. This clonotype was detected ten times or more. Its antigen is not known. Incorporated into the TCR beta cDNA libraries were unique molecular identifiers, which served to reduce PCR and sequencing biases. A few hundred thousand cDNA molecules came from 1 to 10 million T cells. TCRdb re-called the PCR reads with MiXCR, one entry per CDR3 protein. This sample has 250,000 to 300,000 distinct CDR3 sequences, with less than 40% found just once. Sequenced input: blood. The receptor was derived from a girl between 5 and 17 years old with multiple sclerosis. The chain links TRBV5-8 to TRBJ1-4, with D possibly TRBD1 on 5 matching bases. CDR3 nucleotide sequence: TGTGCCAGCAGCGGGGGAGGCACAGGTGAAAAACTGTTTTTT. Translation: CASSGGGTGEKLFF.